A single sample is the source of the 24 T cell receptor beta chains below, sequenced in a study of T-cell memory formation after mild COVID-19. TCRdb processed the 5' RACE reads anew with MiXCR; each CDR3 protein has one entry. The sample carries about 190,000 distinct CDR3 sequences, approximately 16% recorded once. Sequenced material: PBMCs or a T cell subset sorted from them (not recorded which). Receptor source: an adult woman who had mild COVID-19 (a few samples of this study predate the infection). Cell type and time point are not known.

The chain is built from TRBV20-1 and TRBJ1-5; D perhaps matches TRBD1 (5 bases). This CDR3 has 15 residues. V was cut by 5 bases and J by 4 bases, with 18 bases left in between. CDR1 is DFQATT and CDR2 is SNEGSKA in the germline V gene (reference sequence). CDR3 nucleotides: TGCAGTGCTGCCGGGACCCCTAAGGGGAATCAGCCCCAGCATTTT. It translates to CSAAGTPKGNQPQHF.

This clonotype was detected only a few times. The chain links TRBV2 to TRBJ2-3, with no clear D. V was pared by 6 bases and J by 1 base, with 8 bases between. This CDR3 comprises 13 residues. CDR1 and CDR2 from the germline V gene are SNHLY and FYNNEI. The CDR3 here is CASRLDGTDTQYF. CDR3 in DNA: TGTGCCAGCAGATTGGATGGCACAGATACGCAGTATTTT.

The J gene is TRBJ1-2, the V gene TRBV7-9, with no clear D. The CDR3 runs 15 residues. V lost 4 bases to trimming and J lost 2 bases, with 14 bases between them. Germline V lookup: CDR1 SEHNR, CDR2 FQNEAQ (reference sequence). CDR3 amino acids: CASSYTSPTNYGYTF. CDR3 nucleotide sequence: TGTGCCAGCAGCTACACTAGCCCCACGAACTATGGCTACACCTTC.

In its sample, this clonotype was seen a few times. The CDR3 loop is CASSVGGDSFHEQYF. The CDR3 nucleotides read TGTGCCAGCAGCGTAGGGGGGGATAGCTTTCACGAGCAGTACTTC. This chain uses TRBV9 with TRBJ2-7; D possibly corresponds to TRBD2 (6 bases). This CDR3 is 15 amino acids long. Trimming removed 0 bases from V and 5 bases from J, with 15 bases in between. The germline gives CDR1 SGDLS, CDR2 YYNGEE.

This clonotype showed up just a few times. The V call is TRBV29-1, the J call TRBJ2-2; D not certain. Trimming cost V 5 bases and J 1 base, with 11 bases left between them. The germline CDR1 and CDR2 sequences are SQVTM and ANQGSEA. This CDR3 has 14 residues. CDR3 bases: TGCAGCGTTCTCGGGCGTCTGAACACCGGGGAGCTGTTTTTT. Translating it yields CSVLGRLNTGELFF.

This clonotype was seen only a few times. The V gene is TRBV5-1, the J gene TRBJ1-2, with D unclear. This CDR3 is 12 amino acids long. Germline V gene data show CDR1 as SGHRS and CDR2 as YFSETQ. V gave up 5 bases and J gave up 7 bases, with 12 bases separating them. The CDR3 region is CASSPLGSGYTF. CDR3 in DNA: TGCGCCAGCAGTCCTCTGGGGTCTGGCTACACCTTC.

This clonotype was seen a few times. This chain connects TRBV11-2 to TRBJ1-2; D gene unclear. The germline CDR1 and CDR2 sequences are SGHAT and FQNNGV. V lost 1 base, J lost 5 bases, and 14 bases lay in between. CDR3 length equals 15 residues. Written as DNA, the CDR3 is TGTGCCAGCAGCTTAGTGGAGGACGGCGGGTATGGCTACACCTTC. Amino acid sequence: CASSLVEDGGYGYTF.

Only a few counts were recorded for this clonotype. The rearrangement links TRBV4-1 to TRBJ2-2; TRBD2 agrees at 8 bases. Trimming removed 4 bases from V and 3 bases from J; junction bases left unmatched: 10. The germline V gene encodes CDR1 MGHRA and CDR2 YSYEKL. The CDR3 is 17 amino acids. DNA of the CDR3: TGCGCCAGCAGCCGCACTAGCGGACCTGCGGACACCGGGGAGCTGTTTTTT. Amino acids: CASSRTSGPADTGELFF.

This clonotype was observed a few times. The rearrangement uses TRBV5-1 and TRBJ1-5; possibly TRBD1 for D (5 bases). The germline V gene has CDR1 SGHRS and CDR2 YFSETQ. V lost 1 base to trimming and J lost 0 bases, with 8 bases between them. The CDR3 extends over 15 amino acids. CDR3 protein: CASSLQGNSNQPQHF. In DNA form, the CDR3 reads TGCGCCAGCAGCTTGCAGGGTAATAGCAATCAGCCCCAGCATTTT.

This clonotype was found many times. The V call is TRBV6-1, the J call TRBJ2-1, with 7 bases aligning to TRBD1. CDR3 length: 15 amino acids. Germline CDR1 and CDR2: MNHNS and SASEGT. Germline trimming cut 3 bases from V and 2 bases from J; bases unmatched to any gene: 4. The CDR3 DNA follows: TGTGCCAGCAGTGAGGTCGGGACAGCCTACAATGAGCAGTTCTTC. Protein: CASSEVGTAYNEQFF.

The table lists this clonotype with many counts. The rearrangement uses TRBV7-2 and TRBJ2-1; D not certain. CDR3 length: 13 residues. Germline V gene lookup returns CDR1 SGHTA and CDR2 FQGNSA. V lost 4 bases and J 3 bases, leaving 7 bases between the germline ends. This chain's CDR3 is CASSYSSYNEQFF. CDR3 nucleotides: TGTGCCAGCAGCTACTCGAGCTACAATGAGCAGTTCTTC.

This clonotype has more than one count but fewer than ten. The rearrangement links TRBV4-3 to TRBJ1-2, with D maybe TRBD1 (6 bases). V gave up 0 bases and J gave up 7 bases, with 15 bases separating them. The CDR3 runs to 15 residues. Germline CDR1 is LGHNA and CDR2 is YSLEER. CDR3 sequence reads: CASSQETGLLGGYTF. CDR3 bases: TGCGCCAGCAGCCAAGAAACAGGGCTGCTAGGTGGCTACACCTTC.

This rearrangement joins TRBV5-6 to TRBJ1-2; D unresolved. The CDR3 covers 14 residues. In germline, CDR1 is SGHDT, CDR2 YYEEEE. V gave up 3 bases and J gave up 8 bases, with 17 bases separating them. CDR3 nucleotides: TGTGCCAGCAGCTATGACCCCTTGTCGTCGGGCTACACCTTC. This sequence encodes CASSYDPLSSGYTF.

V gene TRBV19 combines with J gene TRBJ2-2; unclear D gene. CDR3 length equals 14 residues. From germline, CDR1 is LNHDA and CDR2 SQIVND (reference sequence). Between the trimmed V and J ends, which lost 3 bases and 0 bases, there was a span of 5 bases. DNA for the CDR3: TGTGCCAGTAGTATTATGTCGAACACCGGGGAGCTGTTTTTT. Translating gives CASSIMSNTGELFF.

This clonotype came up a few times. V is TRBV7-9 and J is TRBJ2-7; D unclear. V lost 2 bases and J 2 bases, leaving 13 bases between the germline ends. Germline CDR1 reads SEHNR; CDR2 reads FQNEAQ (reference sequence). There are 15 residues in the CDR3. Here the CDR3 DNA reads TGTGCCAGCAGCTTAATGGCAGGCATCACCTACGAGCAGTACTTC. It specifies CASSLMAGITYEQYF.

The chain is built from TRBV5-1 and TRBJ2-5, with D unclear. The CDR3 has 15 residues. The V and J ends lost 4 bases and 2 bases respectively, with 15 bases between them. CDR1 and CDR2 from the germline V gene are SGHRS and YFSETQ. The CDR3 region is CASSLRVGSQETQYF. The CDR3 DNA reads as TGCGCCAGCAGCCTCCGGGTAGGCTCGCAAGAGACCCAGTACTTC.

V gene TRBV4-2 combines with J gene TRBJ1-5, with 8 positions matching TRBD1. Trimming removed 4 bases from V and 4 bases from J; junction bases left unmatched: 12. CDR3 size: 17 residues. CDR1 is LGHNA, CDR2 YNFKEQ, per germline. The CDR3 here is CASSPQGGLGPNQPQHF. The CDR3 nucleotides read TGTGCCAGCAGCCCACAGGGGGGTCTCGGCCCGAATCAGCCCCAGCATTTT.

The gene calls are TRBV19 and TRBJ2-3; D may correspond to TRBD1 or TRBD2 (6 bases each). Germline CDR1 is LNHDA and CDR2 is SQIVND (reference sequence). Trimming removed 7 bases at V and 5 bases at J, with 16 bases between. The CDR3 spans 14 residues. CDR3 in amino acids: CASKRTAGGDTQYF. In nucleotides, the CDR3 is TGTGCCAGTAAACGGACAGCCGGGGGAGATACGCAGTATTTT.

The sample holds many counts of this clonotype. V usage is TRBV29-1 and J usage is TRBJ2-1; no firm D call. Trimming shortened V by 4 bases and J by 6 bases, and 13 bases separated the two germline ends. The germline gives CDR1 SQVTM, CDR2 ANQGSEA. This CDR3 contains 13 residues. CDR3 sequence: CSVGRDKANEQFF. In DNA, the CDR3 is TGCAGCGTTGGTAGGGATAAGGCCAATGAGCAGTTCTTC.

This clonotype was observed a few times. Here the CDR3 DNA reads TGTGCCAGCAGCTTAGCTTATAGCGGGCGGACCTCCTACAATGAGCAGTTCTTC. It specifies CASSLAYSGRTSYNEQFF. The chain has TRBV7-2 and TRBJ2-1; 7 bases agree with TRBD2. V shed 0 bases, J shed 0 bases, and the junction held 8 bases outside the gene matches. The germline V gene has CDR1 SGHTA and CDR2 FQGNSA. The CDR3 contains 18 residues.

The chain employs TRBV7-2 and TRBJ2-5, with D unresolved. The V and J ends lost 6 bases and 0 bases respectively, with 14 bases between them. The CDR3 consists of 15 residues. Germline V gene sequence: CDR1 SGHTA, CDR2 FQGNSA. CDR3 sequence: CASSGSGPYQETQYF. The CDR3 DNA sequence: TGTGCCAGCAGTGGGTCGGGTCCGTACCAAGAGACCCAGTACTTC.

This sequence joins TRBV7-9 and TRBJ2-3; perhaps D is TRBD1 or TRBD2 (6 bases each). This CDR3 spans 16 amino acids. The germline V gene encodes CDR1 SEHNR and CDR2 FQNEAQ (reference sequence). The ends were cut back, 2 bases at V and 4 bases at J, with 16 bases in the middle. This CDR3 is CASSLYGGPDADTQYF. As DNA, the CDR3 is TGTGCCAGCAGCTTATACGGGGGCCCTGACGCAGATACGCAGTATTTT.

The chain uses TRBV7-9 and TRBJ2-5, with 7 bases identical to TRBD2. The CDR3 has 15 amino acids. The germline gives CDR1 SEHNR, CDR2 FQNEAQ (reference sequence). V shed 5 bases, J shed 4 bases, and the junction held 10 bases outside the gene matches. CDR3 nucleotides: TGTGCCAGCAGCCTCACCGGGACTACCGTAGAGACCCAGTACTTC. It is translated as CASSLTGTTVETQYF. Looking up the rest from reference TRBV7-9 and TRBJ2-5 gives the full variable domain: DTGVSQNPRHKITKRGQNVTFRCDPISEHNRLYWYRQTLGQGPEFLTYFQNEAQLEKSRLLSDRFSAERPKGSFSTLEIQRTEQGDSAMYLCASSLTGTTVETQYFGPGTRLLVL.

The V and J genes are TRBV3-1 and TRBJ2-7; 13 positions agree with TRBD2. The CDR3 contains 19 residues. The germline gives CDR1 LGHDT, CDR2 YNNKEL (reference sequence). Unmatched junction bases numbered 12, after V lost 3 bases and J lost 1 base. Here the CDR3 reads CASSQKGLAGVRLSYEQYF. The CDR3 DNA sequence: TGTGCCAGCAGCCAGAAAGGACTAGCGGGGGTTCGCCTTTCCTACGAGCAGTACTTC.